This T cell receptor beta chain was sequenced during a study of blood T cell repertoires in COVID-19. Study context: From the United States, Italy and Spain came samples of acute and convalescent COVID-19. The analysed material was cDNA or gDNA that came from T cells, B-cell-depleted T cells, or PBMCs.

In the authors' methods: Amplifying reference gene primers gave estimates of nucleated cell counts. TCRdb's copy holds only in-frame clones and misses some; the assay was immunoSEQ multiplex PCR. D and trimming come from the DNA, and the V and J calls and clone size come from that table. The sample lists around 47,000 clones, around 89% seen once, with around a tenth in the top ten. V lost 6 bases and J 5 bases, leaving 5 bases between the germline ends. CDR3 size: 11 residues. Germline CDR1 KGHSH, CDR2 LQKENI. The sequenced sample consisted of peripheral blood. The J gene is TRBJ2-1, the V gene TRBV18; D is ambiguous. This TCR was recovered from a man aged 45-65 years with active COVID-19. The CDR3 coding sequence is TGTGCCAGCTCCCCCAACAATGAGCAGTTCTTC. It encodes CASSPNNEQFF.